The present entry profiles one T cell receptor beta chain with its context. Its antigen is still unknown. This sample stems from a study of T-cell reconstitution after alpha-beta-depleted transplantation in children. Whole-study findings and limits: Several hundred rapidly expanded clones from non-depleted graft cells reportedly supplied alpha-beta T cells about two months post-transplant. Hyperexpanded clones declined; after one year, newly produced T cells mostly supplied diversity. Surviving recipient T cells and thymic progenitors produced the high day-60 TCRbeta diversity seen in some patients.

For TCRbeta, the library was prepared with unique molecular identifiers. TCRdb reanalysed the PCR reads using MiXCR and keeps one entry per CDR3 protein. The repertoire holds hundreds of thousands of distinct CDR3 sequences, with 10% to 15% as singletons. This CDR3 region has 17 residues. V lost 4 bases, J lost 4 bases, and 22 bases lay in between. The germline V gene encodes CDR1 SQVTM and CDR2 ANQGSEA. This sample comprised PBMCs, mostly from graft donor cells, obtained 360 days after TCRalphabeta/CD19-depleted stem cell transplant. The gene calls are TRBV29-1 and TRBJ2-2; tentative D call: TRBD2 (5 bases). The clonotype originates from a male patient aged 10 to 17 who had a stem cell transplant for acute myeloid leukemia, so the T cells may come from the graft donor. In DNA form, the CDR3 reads TGCAGCGTTGGTGTCGGGGTTCCCACGCCGACCACCGGGGAGCTGTTTTTT. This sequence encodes CSVGVGVPTPTTGELFF.